Listed below are T cell receptor beta chains from one sample, sequenced in a study of T-cell reconstitution after alpha-beta-depleted transplantation in children. One entry per CDR3 protein results from TCRdb running MiXCR on the PCR reads. The data hold around 670,000 distinct CDR3 sequences, with about an eighth observed a single time. The specimen was PBMCs, collected before TCRalphabeta/CD19-depleted stem cell transplant. The receptors derive from a girl aged 2 to 9 with congenital amegakaryocytic thrombocytopenia, due to receive a stem cell transplant. Both conserved end residues are part of each CDR3. The order of the fields is J gene, V gene, D gene, clone size, CDR3 protein, CDR3 DNA. D genes are given only for firm matches. Clone size is not always given. Where it is, it says once, few, many or a class for expanded clones.

>TRBJ2-1|TRBV5-1|-|-
CASSSTPQGISYNEQFF
TGCGCCAGCAGCTCGACCCCTCAGGGGATTTCCTACAATGAGCAGTTCTTC
>TRBJ1-1|TRBV11-2|-|few
CASSLEAGRYAEAFF
TGTGCCAGCAGCTTAGAGGCGGGGCGGTACGCTGAAGCTTTCTTT
>TRBJ1-1|TRBV6-5|-|many
CASGSFSEAFF
TGTGCCAGCGGATCGTTCTCTGAAGCTTTCTTT
>TRBJ2-7|TRBV7-9|TRBD2|-
CASGTSGTYEQYF
TGTGCCAGCGGGACTAGCGGTACCTACGAGCAGTACTTC
>TRBJ2-1|TRBV5-1|-|many
CASSLVGDPNNEQFF
TGCGCCAGCAGCTTGGTGGGGGACCCAAACAATGAGCAGTTCTTC
>TRBJ2-1|TRBV5-1|TRBD2|few
CASSLVAGGTDEQFF
TGCGCCAGCAGCTTGGTTGCGGGAGGGACAGATGAGCAGTTCTTC
>TRBJ1-1|TRBV30|-|-
CAWSVSRTSEAFF
TGTGCCTGGAGTGTGTCCCGGACCTCTGAAGCTTTCTTT
>TRBJ2-7|TRBV12-3/TRBV12-4|TRBD1|few
CAIGLTGRYEQYF
TGTGCCATCGGTCTGACAGGGCGGTACGAGCAGTACTTC
>TRBJ2-1|TRBV19|TRBD1|-
CASSVRDRGRYGEQFF
TGTGCCAGTAGTGTCCGGGACAGGGGGCGATATGGTGAGCAGTTCTTC
>TRBJ2-2|TRBV20-1|-|many
CSALNGNTGELFF
TGCAGTGCTTTGAACGGGAACACCGGGGAGCTGTTTTTT
>TRBJ2-7|TRBV6-1|-|-
CASSPLDGGFYEQYF
TGTGCCAGCAGCCCCCTGGACGGAGGATTCTACGAGCAGTACTTC